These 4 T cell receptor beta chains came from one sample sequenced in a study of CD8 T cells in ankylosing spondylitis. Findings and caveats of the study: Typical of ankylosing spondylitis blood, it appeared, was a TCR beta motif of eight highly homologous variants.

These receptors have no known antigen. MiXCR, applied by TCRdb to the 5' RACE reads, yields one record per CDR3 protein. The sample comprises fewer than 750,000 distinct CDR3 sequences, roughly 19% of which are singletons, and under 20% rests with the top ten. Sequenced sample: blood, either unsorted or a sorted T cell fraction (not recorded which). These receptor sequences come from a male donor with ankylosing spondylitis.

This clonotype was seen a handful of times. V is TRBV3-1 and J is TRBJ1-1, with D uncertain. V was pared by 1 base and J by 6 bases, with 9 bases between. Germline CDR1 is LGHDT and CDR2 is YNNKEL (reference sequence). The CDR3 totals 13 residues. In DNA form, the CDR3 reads TGTGCCAGCAGCCAAGGGGAGTATTCTGAAGCTTTCTTT. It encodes CASSQGEYSEAFF.

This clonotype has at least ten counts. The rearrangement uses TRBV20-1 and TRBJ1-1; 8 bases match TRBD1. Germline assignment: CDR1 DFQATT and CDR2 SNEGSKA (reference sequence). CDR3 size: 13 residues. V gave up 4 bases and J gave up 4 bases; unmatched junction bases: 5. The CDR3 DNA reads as TGCAGTGCTAAAACAGGGGGGGTCACTGAAGCTTTCTTT. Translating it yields CSAKTGGVTEAFF.

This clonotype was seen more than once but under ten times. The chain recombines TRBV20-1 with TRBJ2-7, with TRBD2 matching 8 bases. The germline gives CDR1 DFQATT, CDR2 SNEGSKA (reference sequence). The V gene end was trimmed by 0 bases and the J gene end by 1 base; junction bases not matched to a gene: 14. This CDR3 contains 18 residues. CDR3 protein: CSARDLAGGTIHSYEQYF. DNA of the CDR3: TGCAGTGCTAGAGATTTGGCGGGGGGAACGATTCATTCCTACGAGCAGTACTTC.

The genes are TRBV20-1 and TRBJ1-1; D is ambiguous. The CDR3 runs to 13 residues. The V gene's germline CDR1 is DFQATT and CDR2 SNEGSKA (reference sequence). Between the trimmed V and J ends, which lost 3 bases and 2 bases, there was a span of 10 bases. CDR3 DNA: TGCAGTGCTAGCGACACACTTAACACTGAAGCTTTCTTT. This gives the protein CSASDTLNTEAFF.